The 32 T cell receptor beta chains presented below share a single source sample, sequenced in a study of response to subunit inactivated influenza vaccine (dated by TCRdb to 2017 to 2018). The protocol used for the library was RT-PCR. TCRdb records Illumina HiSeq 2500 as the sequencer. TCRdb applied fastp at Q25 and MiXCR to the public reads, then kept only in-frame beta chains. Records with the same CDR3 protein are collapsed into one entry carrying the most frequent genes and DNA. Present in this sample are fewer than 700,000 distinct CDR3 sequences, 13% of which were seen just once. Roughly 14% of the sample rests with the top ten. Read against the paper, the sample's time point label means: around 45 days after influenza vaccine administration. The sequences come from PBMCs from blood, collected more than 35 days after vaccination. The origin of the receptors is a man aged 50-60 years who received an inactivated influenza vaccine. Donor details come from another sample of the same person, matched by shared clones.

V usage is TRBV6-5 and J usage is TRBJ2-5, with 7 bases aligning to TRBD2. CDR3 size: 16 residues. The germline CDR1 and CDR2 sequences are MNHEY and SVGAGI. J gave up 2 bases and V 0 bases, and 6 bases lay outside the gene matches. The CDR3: CASSYSTGGRQETQYF. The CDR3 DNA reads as TGTGCCAGCAGTTACTCGACGGGCGGGAGACAAGAGACCCAGTACTTC.

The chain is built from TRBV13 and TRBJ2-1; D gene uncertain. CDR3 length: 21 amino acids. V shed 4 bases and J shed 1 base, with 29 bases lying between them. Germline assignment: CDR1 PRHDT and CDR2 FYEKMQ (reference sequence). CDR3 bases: TGTGCCAGCAGCTCCCTGCCCTTCAACAGCCCGTCAGCGTTTTCCTACAATGAGCAGTTCTTC. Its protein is CASSSLPFNSPSAFSYNEQFF.

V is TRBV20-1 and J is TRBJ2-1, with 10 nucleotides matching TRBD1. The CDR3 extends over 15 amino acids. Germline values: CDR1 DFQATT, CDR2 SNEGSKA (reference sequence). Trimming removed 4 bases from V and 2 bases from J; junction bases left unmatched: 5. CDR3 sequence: CSATTGTGAYNEQFF. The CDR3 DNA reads TGCAGTGCTACCACCGGGACAGGGGCCTACAATGAGCAGTTCTTC.

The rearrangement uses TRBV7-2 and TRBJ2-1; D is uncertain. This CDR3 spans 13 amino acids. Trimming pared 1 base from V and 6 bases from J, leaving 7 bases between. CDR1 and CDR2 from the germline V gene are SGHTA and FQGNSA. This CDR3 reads CASSLGVGNEQFF. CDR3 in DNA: TGTGCCAGCAGCTTAGGCGTCGGCAATGAGCAGTTCTTC.

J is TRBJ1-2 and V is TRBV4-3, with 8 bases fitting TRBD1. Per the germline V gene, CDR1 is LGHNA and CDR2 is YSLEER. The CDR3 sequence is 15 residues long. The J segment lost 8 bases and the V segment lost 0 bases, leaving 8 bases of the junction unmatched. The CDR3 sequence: CASSQETGAKWGYTF. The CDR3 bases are TGCGCCAGCAGCCAAGAGACAGGGGCCAAGTGGGGCTACACCTTC.

Here the CDR3 reads CASSYSLEQSYGYTF. As DNA, the CDR3 is TGTGCCAGCAGTTACTCGTTAGAACAGTCCTATGGCTACACCTTC. This chain joins TRBV6-5 and TRBJ1-2, with no clear D. With 0 bases removed from V and 4 bases from J, the gap between germline ends came to 12 bases. Per germline, CDR1 MNHEY and CDR2 SVGAGI. The CDR3 is 15 residues long.

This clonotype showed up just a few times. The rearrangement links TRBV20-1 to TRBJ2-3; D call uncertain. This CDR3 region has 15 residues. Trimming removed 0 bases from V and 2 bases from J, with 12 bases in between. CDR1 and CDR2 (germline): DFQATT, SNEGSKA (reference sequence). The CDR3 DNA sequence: TGCAGTGCTAGAGACCCTATGGCGGCCACAGATACGCAGTATTTT. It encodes CSARDPMAATDTQYF.

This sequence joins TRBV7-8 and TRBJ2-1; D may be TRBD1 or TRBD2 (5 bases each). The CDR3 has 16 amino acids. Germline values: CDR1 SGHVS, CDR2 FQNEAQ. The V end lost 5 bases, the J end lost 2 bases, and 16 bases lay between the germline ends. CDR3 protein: CASSPWPTGPYNEQFF. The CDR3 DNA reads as TGTGCCAGCAGCCCGTGGCCTACGGGACCCTACAATGAGCAGTTCTTC.

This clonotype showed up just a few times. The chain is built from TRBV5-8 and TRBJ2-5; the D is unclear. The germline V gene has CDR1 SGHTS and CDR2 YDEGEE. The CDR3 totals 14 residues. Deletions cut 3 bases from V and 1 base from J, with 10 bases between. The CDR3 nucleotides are TGTGCCAGCAGCTCCCGGGTTATCCAAGAGACCCAGTACTTC. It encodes CASSSRVIQETQYF.

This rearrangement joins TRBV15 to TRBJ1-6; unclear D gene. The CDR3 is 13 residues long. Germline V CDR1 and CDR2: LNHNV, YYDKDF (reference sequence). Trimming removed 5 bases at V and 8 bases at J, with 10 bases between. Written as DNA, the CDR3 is TGTGCCACCAGCTCAGAGAGGGATTCACCCCTCCACTTT. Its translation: CATSSERDSPLHF.

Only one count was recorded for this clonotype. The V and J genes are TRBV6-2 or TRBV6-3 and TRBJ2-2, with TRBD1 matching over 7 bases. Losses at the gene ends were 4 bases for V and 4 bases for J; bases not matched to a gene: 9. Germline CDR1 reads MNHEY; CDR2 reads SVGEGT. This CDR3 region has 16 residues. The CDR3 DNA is TGTGCCAGCAGTTCTCCGGACAGGATCTTCACCGGGGAGCTGTTTTTT. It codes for CASSSPDRIFTGELFF.

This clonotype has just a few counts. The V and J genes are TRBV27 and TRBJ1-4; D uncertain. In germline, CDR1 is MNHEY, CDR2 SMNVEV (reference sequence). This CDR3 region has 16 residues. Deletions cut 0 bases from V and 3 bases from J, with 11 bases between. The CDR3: CASSLSGILANEKLFF. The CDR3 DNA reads TGTGCCAGCAGTTTATCCGGGATCCTAGCTAATGAAAAACTGTTTTTT.

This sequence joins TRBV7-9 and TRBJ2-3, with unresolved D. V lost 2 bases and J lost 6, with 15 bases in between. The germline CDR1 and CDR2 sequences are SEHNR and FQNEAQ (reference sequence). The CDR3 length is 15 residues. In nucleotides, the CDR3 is TGTGCCAGCAGCTTAATTTTAGACCGCGGCGATACGCAGTATTTT. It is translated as CASSLILDRGDTQYF.

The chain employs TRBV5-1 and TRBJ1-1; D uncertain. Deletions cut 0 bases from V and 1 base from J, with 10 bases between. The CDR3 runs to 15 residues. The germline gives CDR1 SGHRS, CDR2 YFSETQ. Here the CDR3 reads CASSLGSATNTEAFF. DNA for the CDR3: TGCGCCAGCAGCTTGGGGTCAGCGACGAACACTGAAGCTTTCTTT.

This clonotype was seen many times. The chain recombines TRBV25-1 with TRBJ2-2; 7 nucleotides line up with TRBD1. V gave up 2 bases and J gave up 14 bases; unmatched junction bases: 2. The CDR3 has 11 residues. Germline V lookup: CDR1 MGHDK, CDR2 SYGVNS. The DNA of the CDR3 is TGTGCCAGCAGTGAAGTAGGGGGCCTGTTTTTT. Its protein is CASSEVGGLFF.

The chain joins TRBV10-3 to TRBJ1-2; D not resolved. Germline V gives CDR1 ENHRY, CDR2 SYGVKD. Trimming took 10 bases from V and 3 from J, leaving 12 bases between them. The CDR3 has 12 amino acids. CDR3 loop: CATGARDYGYTF. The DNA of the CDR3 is TGTGCCACAGGAGCTAGGGACTATGGCTACACCTTC.

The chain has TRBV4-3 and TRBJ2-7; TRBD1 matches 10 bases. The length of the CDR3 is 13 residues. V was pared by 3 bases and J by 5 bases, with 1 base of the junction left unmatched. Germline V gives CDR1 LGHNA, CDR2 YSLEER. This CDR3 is CASSQGTGDEQYF. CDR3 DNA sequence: TGCGCCAGCAGCCAGGGGACAGGGGACGAGCAGTACTTC.

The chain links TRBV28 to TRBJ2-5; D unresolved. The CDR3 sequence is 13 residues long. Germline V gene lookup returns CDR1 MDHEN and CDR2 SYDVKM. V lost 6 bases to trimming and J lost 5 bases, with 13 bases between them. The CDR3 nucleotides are TGTGCCAGCAGGATCTCGACGGCGGAGACCCAGTACTTC. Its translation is CASRISTAETQYF.

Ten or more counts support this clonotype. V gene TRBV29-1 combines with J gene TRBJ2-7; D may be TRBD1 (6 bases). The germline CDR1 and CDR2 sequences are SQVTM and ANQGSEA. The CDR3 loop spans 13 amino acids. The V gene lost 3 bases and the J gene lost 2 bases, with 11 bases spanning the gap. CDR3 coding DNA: TGCAGCGTTGAGAGGGGGACACCCTACGAGCAGTACTTC. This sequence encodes CSVERGTPYEQYF.

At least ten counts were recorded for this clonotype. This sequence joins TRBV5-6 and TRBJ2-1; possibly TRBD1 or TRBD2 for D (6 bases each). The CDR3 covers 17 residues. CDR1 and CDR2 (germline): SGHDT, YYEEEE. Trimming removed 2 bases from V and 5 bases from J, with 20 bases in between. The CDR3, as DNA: TGTGCCAGCAGCTTAAATTCCGGCCTGGGGGGCAACAATGAGCAGTTCTTC. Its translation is CASSLNSGLGGNNEQFF.

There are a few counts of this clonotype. In nucleotides, the CDR3 is TGTGCCAGCAGTGAGGAAGTGGGGGGCGGCTACACCTTC. The encoded protein is CASSEEVGGGYTF. This chain connects TRBV6-1 to TRBJ1-2; perhaps TRBD1 as D (6 bases). Deletions cut 3 bases from V and 8 bases from J, with 13 bases between. The CDR3 consists of 13 residues. The germline gives CDR1 MNHNS, CDR2 SASEGT.

CDR3 sequence reads: CATSDLSSSTGELFF. In nucleotides, the CDR3 is TGTGCCACCAGTGATCTGTCTAGCAGCACCGGGGAGCTGTTTTTT. The chain combines TRBV24-1 with TRBJ2-2, with D possibly TRBD2 on 5 matching bases. Germline V gene lookup returns CDR1 KGHDR and CDR2 SFDVKD. The CDR3 contains 15 residues. V gave up 3 bases and J gave up 4 bases, with 11 bases separating them.

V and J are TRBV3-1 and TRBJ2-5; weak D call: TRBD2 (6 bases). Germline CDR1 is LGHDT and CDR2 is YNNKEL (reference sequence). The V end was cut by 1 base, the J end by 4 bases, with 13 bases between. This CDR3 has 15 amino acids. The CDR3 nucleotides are TGTGCCAGCAGCCAAGTGGAGGGAAGGGTAGAGACCCAGTACTTC. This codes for CASSQVEGRVETQYF.

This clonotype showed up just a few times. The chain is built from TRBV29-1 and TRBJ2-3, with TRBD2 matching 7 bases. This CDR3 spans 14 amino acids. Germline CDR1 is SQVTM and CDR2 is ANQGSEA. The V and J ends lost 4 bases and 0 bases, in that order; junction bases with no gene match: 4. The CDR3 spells CSVVKAGSTDTQYF. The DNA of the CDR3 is TGCAGCGTTGTGAAAGCGGGGAGCACAGATACGCAGTATTTT.

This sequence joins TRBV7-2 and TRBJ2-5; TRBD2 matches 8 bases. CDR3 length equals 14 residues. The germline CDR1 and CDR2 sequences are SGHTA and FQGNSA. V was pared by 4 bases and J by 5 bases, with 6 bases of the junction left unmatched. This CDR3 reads CASSSGLAGETQYF. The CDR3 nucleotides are TGTGCCAGCAGCTCTGGACTAGCCGGGGAGACCCAGTACTTC.

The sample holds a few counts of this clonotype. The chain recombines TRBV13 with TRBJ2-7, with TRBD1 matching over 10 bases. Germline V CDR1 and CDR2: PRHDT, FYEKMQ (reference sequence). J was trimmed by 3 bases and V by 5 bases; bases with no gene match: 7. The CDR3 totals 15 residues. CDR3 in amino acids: CASSRDRGFRYEQYF. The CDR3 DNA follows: TGTGCCAGCAGCCGGGACAGGGGCTTTCGCTACGAGCAGTACTTC.

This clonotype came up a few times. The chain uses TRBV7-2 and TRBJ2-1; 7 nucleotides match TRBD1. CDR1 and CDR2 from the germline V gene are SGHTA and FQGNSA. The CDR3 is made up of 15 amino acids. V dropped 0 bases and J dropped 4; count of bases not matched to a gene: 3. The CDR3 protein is CASSLAGQHYNEQFF. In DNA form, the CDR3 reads TGTGCCAGCAGCTTAGCGGGACAGCATTACAATGAGCAGTTCTTC. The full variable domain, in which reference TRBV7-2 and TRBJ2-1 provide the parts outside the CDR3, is GAGVSQSPSNKVTEKGKDVELRCDPISGHTALYWYRQSLGQGLEFLIYFQGNSAPDKSGLPSDRFSAERTGGSVSTLTIQRTQQEDSAVYLCASSLAGQHYNEQFFGPGTRLTVL.

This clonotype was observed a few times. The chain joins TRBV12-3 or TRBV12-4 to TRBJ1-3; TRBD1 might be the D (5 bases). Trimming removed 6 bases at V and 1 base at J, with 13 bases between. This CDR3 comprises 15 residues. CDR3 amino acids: CASRRRGLSGNTIYF. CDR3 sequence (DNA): TGTGCCAGCAGAAGACGGGGACTGTCTGGAAACACCATATATTTT.

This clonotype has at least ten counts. CDR3 residues: CASSLTGGSGEKLFF. The CDR3 DNA sequence: TGTGCCAGCAGTTTAACAGGGGGCAGCGGTGAAAAACTGTTTTTT. The rearrangement links TRBV6-6 to TRBJ1-4; 9 bases match TRBD1. The germline V gene encodes CDR1 MNHNY and CDR2 SVGAGI (reference sequence). The CDR3 runs 15 residues. V lost 4 bases and J lost 7; bases outside the gene matches: 7.

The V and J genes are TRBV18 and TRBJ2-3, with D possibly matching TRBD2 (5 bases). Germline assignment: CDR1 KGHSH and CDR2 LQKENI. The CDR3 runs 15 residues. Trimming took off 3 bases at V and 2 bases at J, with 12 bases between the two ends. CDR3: CASSPGLHPTDTQYF. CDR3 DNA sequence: TGTGCCAGCTCACCCGGACTGCACCCCACAGATACGCAGTATTTT.

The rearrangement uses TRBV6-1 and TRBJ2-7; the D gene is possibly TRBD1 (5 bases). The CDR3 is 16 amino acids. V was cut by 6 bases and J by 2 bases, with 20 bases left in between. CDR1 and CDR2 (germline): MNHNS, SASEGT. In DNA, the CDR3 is TGTGCCAGCAGCCACGCCGACAGTAATGTTCCCTACGAGCAGTACTTC. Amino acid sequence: CASSHADSNVPYEQYF.

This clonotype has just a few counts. CDR3 in amino acids: CASSPTTGSPLHF. CDR3 sequence (DNA): TGTGCCAGCAGCCCGACGACGGGGTCACCCCTCCACTTT. J is TRBJ1-6 and V is TRBV7-3; no clear D gene. The CDR3 covers 13 residues. CDR1 SGHTA and CDR2 FQGTGA come from the germline V gene. The V gene lost 5 bases and the J gene lost 10 bases, with 12 bases spanning the gap.